The 15 T cell receptor beta chains below all came from one sample that was sequenced in a study of blood T cells in healthy people across ages (dated by TCRdb to about 2015). The library was obtained by 5' RACE. TCRdb lists the instrument as Illumina HiSeq 2500. A second PCR of roughly 7 to 11 cycles was performed with a sample-barcoded 5' primer and a J-beta primer mix. Through fastp at Q25 and MiXCR, TCRdb rebuilt clones from the public reads, retaining in-frame beta chains. Here each entry gathers all rows of one CDR3 protein and keeps the most common genes and DNA. Recorded for this sample are 1.5 million or so distinct CDR3 sequences; about 42% of them occurred a single time. The top ten hold 4% of the sample. The material sequenced was blood. The receptors were sampled from a woman younger than 35 in good health.

This rearrangement joins TRBV7-6 to TRBJ2-3; 10 nucleotides align to TRBD2. Germline CDR1 and CDR2: SGHVS and FNYEAQ. The CDR3 is made up of 15 amino acids. After removal of 0 bases from V and 6 bases from J, the junction contained 3 bases not matched to a gene. CDR3 sequence: CASSLAAGGPDTQYF. CDR3 coding DNA: TGTGCCAGCAGCTTAGCAGCGGGAGGGCCGGATACGCAGTATTTT.

This clonotype was seen a handful of times. The V call is TRBV12-3 or TRBV12-4, the J call TRBJ2-4, with D possibly being TRBD2 (5 bases). Matching the DNA end better, TRBJ2-7 makes the J call doubtful. This CDR3 contains 13 residues. DNA of the CDR3: TGTGCCAGCAGTACGGGATACCCCTACGAGCAGTACTTC. This sequence encodes CASSTGYPYEQYF.

This clonotype appeared a few times. The rearrangement joins TRBV5-1 to TRBJ2-5; D is perhaps TRBD1 (5 bases). Judging by the DNA end, TRBJ2-7 fits better; the J call may be wrong. The CDR3 loop spans 16 amino acids. The germline V gene encodes CDR1 SGHRS and CDR2 YFSETQ. The CDR3 loop reads CASSLDSPLFGDEQYF. CDR3 sequence (DNA): TGCGCCAGCAGCCTCGACAGTCCACTCTTTGGTGACGAGCAGTACTTC.

As regards this clonotype: This may come from a read error, since a much larger clone is one base off. The genes are TRBV7-2 and TRBJ2-7, with 8 bases that match TRBD2. V was clipped by 1 base and J by 7 bases; unmatched bases: 9. Germline CDR1 and CDR2: SGHTA and FQGNSA. The CDR3 is 15 amino acids. CDR3 region: CASSLGGRINNEQYF. CDR3 nucleotides: TGTGCCAGCAGCTTAGGCGGGAGGATTAACAATGAGCAGTACTTC.

V usage is TRBV4-3 and J usage is TRBJ1-3; TRBD1 matches at 12 bases. The ends lost 1 base at V and 6 bases at J; junction bases unmatched: 1. This CDR3 has 15 residues. From germline, CDR1 is LGHNA and CDR2 YSLEER. The CDR3 coding sequence is TGCGCCAGCAGCCAAGTGGGACAGGGGGCAAACACCATATATTTT. This translates into CASSQVGQGANTIYF.

This chain links TRBV10-3 with TRBJ2-5; D not resolved. V lost 0 bases to trimming and J lost 5 bases, with 4 bases between them. The CDR3 consists of 12 residues. Germline V gives CDR1 ENHRY, CDR2 SYGVKD. CDR3 sequence: CAISESYETQYF. CDR3 DNA sequence: TGTGCCATCAGTGAGTCTTATGAGACCCAGTACTTC.

This clonotype has a handful of counts. The J gene is TRBJ1-2, the V gene TRBV4-3; D unresolved. The CDR3 runs to 16 residues. Trimming stripped 4 bases from V and 0 bases from J, with 15 bases between. The germline gives CDR1 LGHNA, CDR2 YSLEER. The CDR3 DNA sequence: TGCGCCAGCAGCCCATTTCGGGCCGAACCTAACTATGGCTACACCTTC. It yields the protein CASSPFRAEPNYGYTF.

In this sample, this clonotype turned up a few times. The V gene is TRBV15, the J gene TRBJ2-1; TRBD1 agrees at 7 bases. The CDR3 is 16 amino acids. V dropped 3 bases and J dropped 2; count of bases not matched to a gene: 7. Germline V gives CDR1 LNHNV, CDR2 YYDKDF (reference sequence). In DNA form, the CDR3 reads TGTGCCACCAGCAGGGGACAGATTAACGCCTACAATGAGCAGTTCTTC. This codes for CATSRGQINAYNEQFF. Looking up the rest from reference TRBV15 and TRBJ2-1 gives the full variable domain: DAMVIQNPRYQVTQFGKPVTLSCSQTLNHNVMYWYQQKSSQAPKLLFHYYDKDFNNEADTPDNFQSRRPNTSFCFLDIRSPGLGDTAMYLCATSRGQINAYNEQFFGPGTRLTVL.

Points on this clonotype: At one end the junction does not follow the germline gene, possibly because of a read error. V and J are TRBV7-7 and TRBJ2-1, with TRBD2 identical over 7 bases. TRBJ2-7 matches the DNA end more closely, so the J call is doubtful. CDR1 and CDR2 (germline): SSHAT, FNYEAQ (reference sequence). The CDR3 sequence is 13 residues long. The CDR3 reads CASSAGAYNEQYF. The DNA of the CDR3 is TGTGCTAGCAGTGCGGGAGCCTACAATGAGCAGTACTTC.

The chain carries TRBV28 and TRBJ2-6; 11 bases align to TRBD2. After removal of 7 bases from V and 0 bases from J, the junction contained 8 bases not matched to a gene. This CDR3 has 18 residues. The germline V gene encodes CDR1 MDHEN and CDR2 SYDVKM. CDR3 bases: TGTGCCAGCATTCTAGCGGGAGGACGCGGCTCTGGGGCCAACGTCCTGACTTTC. Residues: CASILAGGRGSGANVLTF.

A remark on this clonotype: A much larger clone is a single base away; this may be a read error. The chain links TRBV20-1 to TRBJ2-7, with D possibly being TRBD2 (7 bases). With the DNA end fitting TRBJ2-5 better, the J assignment may be wrong. Germline-derived CDR1 and CDR2 are DFQATT and SNEGSKA (reference sequence). The CDR3 runs to 14 residues. CDR3 sequence (DNA): TGCAGTGCTAGAGATCGGGGGGCCCAAGAGACCCAGTACTTC. It translates to CSARDRGAQETQYF.

V is TRBV6-5 and J is TRBJ1-2, with D perhaps matching TRBD1 (5 bases). The CDR3 totals 17 residues. Germline CDR1 is MNHEY and CDR2 is SVGAGI. V lost 8 bases, J lost 4 bases, and 26 bases lay in between. CDR3 in amino acids: CASVSTVPPRQIYGYTF. CDR3 DNA sequence: TGTGCCAGCGTTTCGACAGTTCCCCCGCGACAGATCTATGGCTACACCTTC.

The gene calls are TRBV5-6 and TRBJ2-7; D perhaps matches TRBD2 (6 bases). The germline V gene encodes CDR1 SGHDT and CDR2 YYEEEE. The CDR3 is 15 amino acids. The ends were cut back, 6 bases at V and 7 bases at J, with 23 bases in the middle. CDR3 nucleotides: TGTGCCAGCACCGGACGGAGGGGCTCCTACAATGAGCAGTACTTC. Translation gives CASTGRRGSYNEQYF.

The genes are TRBV4-3 and TRBJ1-1; D is unresolved. V dropped 4 bases and J dropped 7 bases, with 19 bases sitting between them. The CDR3 length is 15 residues. Germline CDR1 is LGHNA and CDR2 is YSLEER. In DNA form, the CDR3 reads TGCGCCAGCAGCCCAGCCTGGGTTCTCGGCGTTGAAGCTTTCTTT. Translated: CASSPAWVLGVEAFF.

This clonotype was picked up a small number of times. The chain uses TRBV6-5 and TRBJ1-1; 7 bases agree with TRBD1. Germline V gene lookup returns CDR1 MNHEY and CDR2 SVGAGI. The CDR3 has 13 amino acids. V lost 5 bases and J lost 7; bases outside the gene matches: 7. The CDR3 spells CASSQGQLVEAFF. CDR3 nucleotides: TGTGCCAGCAGTCAGGGACAGTTAGTTGAAGCTTTCTTT.